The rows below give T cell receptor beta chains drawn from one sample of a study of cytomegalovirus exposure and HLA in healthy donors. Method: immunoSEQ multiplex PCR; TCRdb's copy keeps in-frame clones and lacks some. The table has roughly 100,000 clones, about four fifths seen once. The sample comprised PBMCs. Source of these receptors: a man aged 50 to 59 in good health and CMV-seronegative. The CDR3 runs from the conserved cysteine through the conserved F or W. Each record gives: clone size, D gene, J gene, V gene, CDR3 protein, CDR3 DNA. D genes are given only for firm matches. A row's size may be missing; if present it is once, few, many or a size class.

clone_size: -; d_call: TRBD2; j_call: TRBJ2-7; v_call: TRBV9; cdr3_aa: CASSRLAGGTEQYF; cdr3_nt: TGTGCCAGCAGCAGACTAGCGGGAGGTACCGAGCAGTACTTC
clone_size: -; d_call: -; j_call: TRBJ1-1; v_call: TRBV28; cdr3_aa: CASSSLGVAVNTEAFF; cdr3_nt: TGTGCCAGCAGTTCCCTGGGGGTAGCGGTGAACACTGAAGCTTTCTTT
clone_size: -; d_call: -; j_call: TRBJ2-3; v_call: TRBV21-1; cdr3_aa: CASSKLAGGPPDTQYF; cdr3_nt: TGTGCCAGCAGCAAATTAGCGGGAGGGCCGCCAGATACGCAGTATTTT
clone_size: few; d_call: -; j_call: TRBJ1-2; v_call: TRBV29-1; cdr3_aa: CSVIGAWGYTF; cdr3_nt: TGCAGCGTTATTGGGGCTTGGGGCTACACCTTC
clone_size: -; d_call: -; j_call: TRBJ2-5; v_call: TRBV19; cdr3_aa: CASTPTAQETQYF; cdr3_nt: TGTGCCAGTACCCCGACAGCACAAGAGACCCAGTACTTC
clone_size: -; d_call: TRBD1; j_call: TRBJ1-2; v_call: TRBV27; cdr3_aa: CASTGDRSNYGYTF; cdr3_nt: TGTGCCAGCACCGGGGACAGATCTAACTATGGCTACACCTTC
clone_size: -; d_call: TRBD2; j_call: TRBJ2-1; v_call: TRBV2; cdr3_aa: CASSEVGKGLAGRYNEQFF; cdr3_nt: TGTGCCAGCAGTGAAGTAGGAAAGGGACTAGCGGGTAGGTACAATGAGCAGTTCTTC
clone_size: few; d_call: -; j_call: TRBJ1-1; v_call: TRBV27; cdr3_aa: CASSLSFRSAAEAFF; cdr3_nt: TGTGCCAGCAGTTTATCCTTCCGGTCTGCGGCTGAAGCTTTCTTT
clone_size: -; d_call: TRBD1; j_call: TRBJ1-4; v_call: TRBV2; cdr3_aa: CASSPGQGARVNEKLFF; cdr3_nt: TGTGCCAGCAGTCCAGGACAGGGGGCGCGTGTTAATGAAAAACTGTTTTTT
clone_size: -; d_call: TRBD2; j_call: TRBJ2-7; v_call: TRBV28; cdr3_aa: CASSLPTSGSIEQYF; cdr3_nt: TGTGCCAGCAGTTTACCCACTAGCGGGAGTATCGAGCAGTACTTC
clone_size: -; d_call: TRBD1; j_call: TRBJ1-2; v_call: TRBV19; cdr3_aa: CASRIAGTGGAGYTF; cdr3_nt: TGTGCCAGTAGGATCGCCGGGACAGGGGGCGCGGGCTACACCTTC
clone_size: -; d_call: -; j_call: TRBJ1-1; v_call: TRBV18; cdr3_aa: CASSPLAGATEAFF; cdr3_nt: TGTGCCAGCTCCCCCCTGGCAGGGGCCACTGAAGCTTTCTTT
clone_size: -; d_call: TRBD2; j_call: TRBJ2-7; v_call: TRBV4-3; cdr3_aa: CASSQDPAGDSYEQYF; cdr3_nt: TGCGCCAGCAGCCAAGATCCGGCGGGAGATTCGTACGAGCAGTACTTC
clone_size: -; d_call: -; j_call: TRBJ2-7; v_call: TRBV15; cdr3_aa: CATSRDWYRNEQYF; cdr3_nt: TGTGCCACCAGCAGAGATTGGTACAGAAACGAGCAGTACTTC
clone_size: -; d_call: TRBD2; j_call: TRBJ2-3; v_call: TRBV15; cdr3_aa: CATRGGRDTQYF; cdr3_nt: TGTGCCACCAGGGGAGGGCGGGATACGCAGTATTTT
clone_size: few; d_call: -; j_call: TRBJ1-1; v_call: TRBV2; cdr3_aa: CASGGTATPEAFF; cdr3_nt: TGTGCCAGCGGCGGGACGGCGACACCTGAAGCTTTCTTT
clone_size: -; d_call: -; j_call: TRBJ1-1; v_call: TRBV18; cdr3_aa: CASSPGGVMNTEAFF; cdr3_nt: TGTGCCAGCTCACCAGGAGGGGTAATGAACACTGAAGCTTTCTTT
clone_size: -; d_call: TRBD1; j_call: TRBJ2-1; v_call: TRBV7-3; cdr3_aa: CASSFGTGVLNEQFF; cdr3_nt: TGTGCCAGCAGCTTCGGGACAGGGGTTTTGAATGAGCAGTTCTTC
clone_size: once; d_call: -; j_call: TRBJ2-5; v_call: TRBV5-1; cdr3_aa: CASSLRTVQETQYF; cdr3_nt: TGCGCCAGCAGCTTGCGGACAGTCCAAGAGACCCAGTACTTC
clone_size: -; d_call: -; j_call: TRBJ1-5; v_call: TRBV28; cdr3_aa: CASSLLGGDQPQHF; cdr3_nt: TGTGCCAGCAGTTTATTAGGCGGAGATCAGCCCCAGCATTTT
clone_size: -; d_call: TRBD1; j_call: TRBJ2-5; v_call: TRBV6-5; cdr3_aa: CASSRRTGGQETQYF; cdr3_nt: TGTGCCAGCAGTCGAAGGACAGGGGGCCAAGAGACCCAGTACTTC
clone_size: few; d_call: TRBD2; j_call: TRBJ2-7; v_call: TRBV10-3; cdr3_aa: CAISPGLADHEQYF; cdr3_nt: TGTGCCATCAGTCCGGGACTAGCGGACCACGAGCAGTACTTC
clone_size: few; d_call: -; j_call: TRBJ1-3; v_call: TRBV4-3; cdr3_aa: CASSQSTGDTIYF; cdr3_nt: TGCGCCAGCAGCCAAAGCACGGGGGACACCATATATTTT
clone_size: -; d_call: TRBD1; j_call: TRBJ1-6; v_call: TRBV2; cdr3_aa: CASSVQGMMNSPLHF; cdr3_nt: TGTGCCAGCAGTGTACAGGGGATGATGAATTCACCCCTCCACTTT
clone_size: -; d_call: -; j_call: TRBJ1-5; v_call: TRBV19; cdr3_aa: CASSIRFSTDNQPQHF; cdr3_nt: TGTGCCAGTAGTATACGTTTCTCGACAGACAATCAGCCCCAGCATTTT
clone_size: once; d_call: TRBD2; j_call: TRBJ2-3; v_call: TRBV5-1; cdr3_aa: CASSAGSGRYTLRDTQYF; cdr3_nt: TGCGCCAGCAGCGCGGGGAGCGGGAGGTATACCCTGAGGGATACGCAGTATTTT
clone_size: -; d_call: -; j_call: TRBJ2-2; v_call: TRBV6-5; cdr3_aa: CASKKKPTNTGELFF; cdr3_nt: TGTGCCAGCAAGAAGAAGCCTACGAACACCGGGGAGCTGTTTTTT
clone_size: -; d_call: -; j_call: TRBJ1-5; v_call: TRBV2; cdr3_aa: CASSYRVGGNQPQHF; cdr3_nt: TGTGCCAGCAGTTACAGGGTCGGAGGCAATCAGCCCCAGCATTTT
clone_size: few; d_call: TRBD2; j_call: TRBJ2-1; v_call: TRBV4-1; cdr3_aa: CASSQDASGNYNEQFF; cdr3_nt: TGCGCCAGCAGCCAAGATGCTAGCGGGAACTACAATGAGCAGTTCTTC
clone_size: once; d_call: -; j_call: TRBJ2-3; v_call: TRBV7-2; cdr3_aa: CASSPPGGSTDTQYF; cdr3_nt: TGTGCCAGCAGCCCGCCGGGCGGGAGCACAGATACGCAGTATTTT
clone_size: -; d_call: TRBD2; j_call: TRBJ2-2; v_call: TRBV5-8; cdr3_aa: CASSSRTSGTNTGELFF; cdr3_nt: TGTGCCAGCAGCTCACGGACTAGCGGGACCAACACCGGGGAGCTGTTTTTT
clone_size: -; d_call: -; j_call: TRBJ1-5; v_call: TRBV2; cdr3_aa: CASSFGRAHQPQHF; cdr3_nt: TGTGCCAGCAGTTTTGGCAGGGCCCATCAGCCCCAGCATTTT
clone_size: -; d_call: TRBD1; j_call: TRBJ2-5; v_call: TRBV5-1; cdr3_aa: CASSVGQTQETQYF; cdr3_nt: TGCGCCAGCAGCGTGGGACAGACCCAAGAGACCCAGTACTTC
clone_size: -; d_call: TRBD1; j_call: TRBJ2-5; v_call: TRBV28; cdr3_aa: CASSSLDRGLETQYF; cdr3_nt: TGTGCCAGCAGTAGCCTGGACAGGGGGCTAGAGACCCAGTACTTC
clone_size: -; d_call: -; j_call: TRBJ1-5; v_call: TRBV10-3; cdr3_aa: CALPQGSDSNQPQHF; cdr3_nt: TGTGCCCTCCCTCAGGGGTCGGATAGCAATCAGCCCCAGCATTTT